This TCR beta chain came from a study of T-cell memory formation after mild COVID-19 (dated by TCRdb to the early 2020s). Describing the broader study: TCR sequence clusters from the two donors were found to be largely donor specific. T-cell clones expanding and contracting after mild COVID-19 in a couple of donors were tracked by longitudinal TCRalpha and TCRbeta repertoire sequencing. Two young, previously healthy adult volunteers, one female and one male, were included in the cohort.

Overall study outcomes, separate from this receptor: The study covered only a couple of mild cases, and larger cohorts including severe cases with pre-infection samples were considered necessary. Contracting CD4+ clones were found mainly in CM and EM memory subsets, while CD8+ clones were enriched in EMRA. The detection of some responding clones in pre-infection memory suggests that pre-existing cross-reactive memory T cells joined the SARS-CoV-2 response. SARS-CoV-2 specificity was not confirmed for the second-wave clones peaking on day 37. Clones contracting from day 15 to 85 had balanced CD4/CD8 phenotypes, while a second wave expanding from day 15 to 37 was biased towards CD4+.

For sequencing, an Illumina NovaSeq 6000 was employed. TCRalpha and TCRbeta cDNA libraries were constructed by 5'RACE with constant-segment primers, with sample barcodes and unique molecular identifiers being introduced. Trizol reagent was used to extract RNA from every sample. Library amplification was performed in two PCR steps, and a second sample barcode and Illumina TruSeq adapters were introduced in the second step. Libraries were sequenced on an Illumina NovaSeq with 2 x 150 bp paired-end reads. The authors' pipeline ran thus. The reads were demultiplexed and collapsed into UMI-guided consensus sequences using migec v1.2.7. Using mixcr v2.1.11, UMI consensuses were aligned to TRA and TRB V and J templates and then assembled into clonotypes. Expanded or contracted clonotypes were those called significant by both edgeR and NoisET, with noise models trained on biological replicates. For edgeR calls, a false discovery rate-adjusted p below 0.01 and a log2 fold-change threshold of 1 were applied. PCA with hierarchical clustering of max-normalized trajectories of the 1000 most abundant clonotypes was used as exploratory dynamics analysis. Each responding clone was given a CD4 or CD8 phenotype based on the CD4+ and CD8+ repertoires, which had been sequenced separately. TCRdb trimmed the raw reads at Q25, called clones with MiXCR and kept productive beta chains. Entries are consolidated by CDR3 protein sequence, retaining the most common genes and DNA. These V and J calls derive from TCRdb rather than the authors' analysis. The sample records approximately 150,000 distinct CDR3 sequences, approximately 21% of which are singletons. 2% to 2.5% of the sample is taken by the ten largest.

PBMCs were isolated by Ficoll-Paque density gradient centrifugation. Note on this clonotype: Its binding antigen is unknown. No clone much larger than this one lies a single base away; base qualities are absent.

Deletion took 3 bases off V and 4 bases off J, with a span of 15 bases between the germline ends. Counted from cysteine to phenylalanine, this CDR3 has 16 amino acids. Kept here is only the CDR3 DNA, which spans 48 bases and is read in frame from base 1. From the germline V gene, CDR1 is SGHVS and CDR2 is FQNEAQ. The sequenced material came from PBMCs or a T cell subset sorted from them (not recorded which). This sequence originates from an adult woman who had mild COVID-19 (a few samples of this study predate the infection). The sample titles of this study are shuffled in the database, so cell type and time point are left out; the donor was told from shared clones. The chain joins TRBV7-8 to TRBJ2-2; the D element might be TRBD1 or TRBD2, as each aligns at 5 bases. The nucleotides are TGTGCCAGCAGCTTCAATCTACGGGGACCCACCGGGGAGCTGTTTTTT. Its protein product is CASSFNLRGPTGELFF.